Listed below are T cell receptor beta chains from one sample, sequenced in a study of Ad26.COV2.S vaccination and SARS-CoV-2 variants. The assay was immunoSEQ multiplex PCR, and TCRdb's table has in-frame clones only and misses some. This table has fewer than 400,000 clones, 85% to 90% appearing once. Material: peripheral blood, obtained in a trial of Ad26.COV2.S vaccine versus placebo. The source is a person between 18 and 65 years old who received the Ad26.COV2.S COVID-19 vaccine or a placebo. The CDR3 runs from the conserved cysteine through the conserved F or W. A D gene is named only where the DNA matches it firmly. Size tells how often a clone was seen (once, few, many) or the class of an expanded clone, and some rows leave it out.

clone_size j_call cdr3_length d_call v_call cdr3_nt cdr3_aa
NA TRBJ2-7 15 TRBD1 TRBV19 TGTGCCAGTACACCGGGACAGGGGGCTAGTAACGAGCAGTACTTC CASTPGQGASNEQYF
NA TRBJ1-1 19 TRBD1 TRBV2 TGTGCCAGCAGTGTTTGGACGGGTAAGAAGACAGGGACCAACACTGAAGCTTTCTTT CASSVWTGKKTGTNTEAFF
few TRBJ2-1 17 TRBD2 TRBV18 TGTGCCAGCTCACCACGACTGGCGGGGGGCGGAGGTGATGAGCAGTTCTTC CASSPRLAGGGGDEQFF
NA TRBJ1-2 12 TRBD1 TRBV29-1 TGCAGCGTTGAACGGACAGGGCTTGGCTACACCTTC CSVERTGLGYTF
NA TRBJ1-1 15 NA TRBV30 TGTGCCTGGGACCGGTTTCAGGGAGTCGGCACTGAAGCTTTCTTT CAWDRFQGVGTEAFF
NA TRBJ1-1 15 TRBD1 TRBV9 TGTGCCAGCAGCCCCCACCCTACAGGGGACACTGAAGCTTTCTTT CASSPHPTGDTEAFF
NA TRBJ2-3 16 TRBD1 TRBV5-6 TGTGCCAGCAGCCGTAGAGCTACAGGGGGCACAGATACGCAGTATTTT CASSRRATGGTDTQYF
NA TRBJ1-2 13 TRBD1 TRBV27 TGTGCCAGCAGTTCAAGGACAGGCCTAGGCTACACCTTC CASSSRTGLGYTF
NA TRBJ2-7 15 TRBD1 TRBV7-2 TGTGCCAGCAGCTTGGGGCAGGGGGCAACCTACGAGCAGTACTTC CASSLGQGATYEQYF
NA TRBJ2-1 16 TRBD2 TRBV9 TGTGCCAGCAGCGTAGCTGCAGGCCCACGGGGGGATGAGCAGTTCTTC CASSVAAGPRGDEQFF
NA TRBJ2-5 12 TRBD1 TRBV19 TGTGCCAGTAGTTGGTCAGGGGGCCCCATATACTTC CASSWSGGPIYF
once TRBJ1-3 18 NA TRBV3-1/TRBV3-2 TGTGCCAGCAGCCAAGAACTCCCGCGGGACAACTCTGGAAACACCATATATTTT CASSQELPRDNSGNTIYF
NA TRBJ2-6 13 NA TRBV12-3/TRBV12-4 TGTGCCAGCAGAACCTCTGGGGCCAACGTCCTGACTTTC CASRTSGANVLTF
many TRBJ1-2 12 NA TRBV11-2 TGTGCCAGCAGCTTAGGTGGGGGCCGCTACACCTTC CASSLGGGRYTF
NA TRBJ1-1 13 NA TRBV6-2/TRBV6-3 TGTGCCAGCAGTTACTCGAGTTGGCAGGAAGCTTTCTTT CASSYSSWQEAFF
NA TRBJ1-2 17 TRBD1 TRBV25-1 TGTGCCAGCAGTGGAACTGGACAGGGACGGGTTCGAGATGGCTACACCTTC CASSGTGQGRVRDGYTF
NA TRBJ1-1 13 NA TRBV7-2 TGTGCCAGCAGCTTTCGCCCGAACACTGAAGCTTTCTTT CASSFRPNTEAFF
NA TRBJ1-1 16 NA TRBV3-1/TRBV3-2 TGTGCCAGCAGCCAAGAGGTGGGGGCCGGGAACACTGAAGCTTTCTTT CASSQEVGAGNTEAFF
NA TRBJ1-1 15 NA TRBV5-1 TGCGCCAGCACAGACACCATGGGTGGGGACACTGAAGCTTTCTTT CASTDTMGGDTEAFF
NA TRBJ2-2 16 NA TRBV15 TGTGCCACCAGCTCTCCGGAGGGACTCAACACCGGGGAGCTGTTTTTT CATSSPEGLNTGELFF
NA TRBJ2-5 17 TRBD1 TRBV7-2 TGTGCCAGCAGCTCCCCGCCTGGACAGGCTCGGGGAGAGACCCAGTACTTC CASSSPPGQARGETQYF
NA TRBJ2-5 15 NA TRBV6-5 TGTGCCAGCAGTTACTCTAGTGGAGTCGGAGGGACCCAGTACTTC CASSYSSGVGGTQYF
NA TRBJ2-7 15 TRBD1 TRBV5-6 TGTGCCAGCAGCGAAGGACAGGGGGCGGTTTACGAGCAGTACTTC CASSEGQGAVYEQYF
NA TRBJ1-1 13 NA TRBV11-2 TGTGCCAGCAAGAGGGGAAGAGACACTGAAGCTTTCTTT CASKRGRDTEAFF
NA TRBJ1-4 16 NA TRBV30 TGTGCCTGGAGTCCATCCCGGGGGACGGAGGATGAAAAACTGTTTTTT CAWSPSRGTEDEKLFF
NA TRBJ1-2 14 NA TRBV5-1 TGCGCCAGCAGCTTGGGGCAGGCGAACTATGGCTACACCTTC CASSLGQANYGYTF
NA TRBJ2-7 18 TRBD1 TRBV11-2 TGTGCCAGCAGCTTAGGGACCCAATGGGACAGGGAGTTATACGAGCAGTACTTC CASSLGTQWDRELYEQYF
NA TRBJ2-1 14 TRBD1 TRBV5-1 TGCGCCAGCAGCGGGACAGGGAACTACAATGAGCAGTTCTTC CASSGTGNYNEQFF
few TRBJ2-7 14 NA TRBV11-2 TGTGCCAGCAGCTTAGTGATGGGCTCCTACGAGCAGTACTTC CASSLVMGSYEQYF
NA TRBJ2-5 16 TRBD2 TRBV2 TGTGCCAGCAGTTTACTAGCGGGGGGATATCAAGAGACCCAGTACTTC CASSLLAGGYQETQYF
NA TRBJ1-1 13 NA TRBV4-3 TGCGCCAGCAGCCAAGATTCTGCCACTGAAGCTTTCTTT CASSQDSATEAFF
once TRBJ2-7 10 NA TRBV21-1 TGTGCCAGCAGCAACTACGAGCAGTACTTC CASSNYEQYF
NA TRBJ2-7 14 NA TRBV4-1 TGCGCCAGCAGCCCCAGACTACAGGAGGGCGAGCAGTACTTC CASSPRLQEGEQYF